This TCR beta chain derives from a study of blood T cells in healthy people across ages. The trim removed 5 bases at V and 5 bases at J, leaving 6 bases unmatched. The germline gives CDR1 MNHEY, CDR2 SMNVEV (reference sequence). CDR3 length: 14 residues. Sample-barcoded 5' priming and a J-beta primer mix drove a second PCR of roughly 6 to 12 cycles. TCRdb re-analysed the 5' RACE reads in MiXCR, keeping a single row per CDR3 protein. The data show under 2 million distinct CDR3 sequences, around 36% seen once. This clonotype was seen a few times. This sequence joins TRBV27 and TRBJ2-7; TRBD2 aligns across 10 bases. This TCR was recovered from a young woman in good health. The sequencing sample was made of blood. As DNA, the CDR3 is TGTGCCAGCAGTCCGGGACTAGCGACGAACGAGCAGTACTTC. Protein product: CASSPGLATNEQYF.